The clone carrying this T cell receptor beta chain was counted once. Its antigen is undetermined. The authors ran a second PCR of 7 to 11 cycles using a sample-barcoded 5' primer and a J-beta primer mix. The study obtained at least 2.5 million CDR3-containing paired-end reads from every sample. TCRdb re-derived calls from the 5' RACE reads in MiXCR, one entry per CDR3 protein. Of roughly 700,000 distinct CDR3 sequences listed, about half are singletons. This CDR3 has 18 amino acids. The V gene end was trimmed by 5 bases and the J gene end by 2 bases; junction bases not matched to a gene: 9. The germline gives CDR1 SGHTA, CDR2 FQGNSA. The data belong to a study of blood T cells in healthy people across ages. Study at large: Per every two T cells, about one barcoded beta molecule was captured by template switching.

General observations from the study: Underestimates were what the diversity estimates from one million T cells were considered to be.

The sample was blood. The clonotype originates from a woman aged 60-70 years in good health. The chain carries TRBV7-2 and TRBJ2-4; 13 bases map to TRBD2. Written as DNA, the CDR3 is TGTGCCAGCAGCGGACTAGCGGGAGACTTGGGGACCAAAAACATTCAGTACTTC. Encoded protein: CASSGLAGDLGTKNIQYF.